This T cell receptor (beta chain) was observed in a study of blood T cell repertoires in COVID-19. Study-wide background: Samples representing acute and convalescent COVID-19 were sourced from the United States, Italy and Spain. Sample material is recorded as cDNA or gDNA derived from T cells, B-cell-depleted T cells, or PBMCs.

Original processing methods: Reference gene primer amplification gave estimated nucleated cell counts. Using immunoSEQ multiplex PCR, the repertoire was profiled, and TCRdb retains in-frame clones only, with some absent. V and J calls and clone size come straight from that table; D and trimming were deduced from the DNA. The top ten clones hold just under 10% of a sample with about 68,000 clones, approximately 79% of them seen once. CDR1 and CDR2 from the germline V gene are LGHNA and YSLEER. V dropped 0 bases and J dropped 2 bases, with 16 bases sitting between them. CDR3 length: 18 amino acids. This chain joins TRBV4-3 and TRBJ2-2; D is uncertain. The TCR was taken from a woman aged 45-59 years with acute or convalescent COVID-19. Sequenced input: peripheral blood. The CDR3 DNA is TGCGCCAGCAGCCAAGAAGCTCAAGCCCGAATAAACACCGGGGAGCTGTTTTTT. It translates to CASSQEAQARINTGELFF.